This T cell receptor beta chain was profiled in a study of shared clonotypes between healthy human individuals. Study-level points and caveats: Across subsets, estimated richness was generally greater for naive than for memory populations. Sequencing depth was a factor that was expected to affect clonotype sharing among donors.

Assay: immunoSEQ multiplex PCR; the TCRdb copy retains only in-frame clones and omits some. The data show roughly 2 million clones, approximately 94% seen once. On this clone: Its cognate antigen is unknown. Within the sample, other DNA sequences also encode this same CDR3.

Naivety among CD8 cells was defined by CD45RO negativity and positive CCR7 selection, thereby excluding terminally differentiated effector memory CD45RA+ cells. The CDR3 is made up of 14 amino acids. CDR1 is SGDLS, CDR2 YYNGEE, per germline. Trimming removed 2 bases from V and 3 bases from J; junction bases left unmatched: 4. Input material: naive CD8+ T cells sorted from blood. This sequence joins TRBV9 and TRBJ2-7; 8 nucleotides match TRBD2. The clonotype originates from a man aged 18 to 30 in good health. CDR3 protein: CASSVGLADYEQYF. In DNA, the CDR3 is TGTGCCAGCAGCGTCGGACTAGCCGACTACGAGCAGTACTTC.